The 18 T cell receptor beta chains listed next were all sequenced from one sample in a study of T cell responses to AZD1222 COVID-19 vaccine (TCRdb year 2021). The method was the immunoSEQ multiplex PCR assay. Drawn from immuneACCESS, this table holds only the in-frame rearrangements with V and J called that TCRdb kept. Clones are partly lost; checked studies trace under half to an unresolved V gene and leave the rest unexplained. The sample profile shows around 120,000 clones; almost 95% of them were found once. The ten largest clones add up to around 1.5% of the sample. The time point tag for this specimen amounts to: about 28 days (+/-7) after the second vaccine dose. The sample was peripheral blood, taken 28 days after the second AZD1222 dose. The receptors shown here come from an adult who received the AZD1222 COVID-19 vaccine.

This sequence joins TRBV5-1 and TRBJ2-7; possibly TRBD1 for D (5 bases). The ends were cut back, 4 bases at V and 5 bases at J, with 13 bases in the middle. Germline loops: CDR1 SGHRS, CDR2 YFSETQ. There are 13 residues in the CDR3. CDR3 protein: CASSTFKQDEQYF. DNA for the CDR3: TGCGCCAGCAGCACCTTTAAACAGGACGAGCAGTACTTC. Supplemented by reference TRBV5-1 and TRBJ2-7, the full variable domain reads KAGVTQTPRYLIKTRGQQVTLSCSPISGHRSVSWYQQTPGQGLQFLFEYFSETQRNKGNFPGRFSGRQFSNSRSEMNVSTLELGDSALYLCASSTFKQDEQYFGPGTRLTVT.

The chain links TRBV6-1 to TRBJ1-5; D unresolved. The CDR3 has 15 residues. CDR1 and CDR2 from the germline V gene are MNHNS and SASEGT. Trimming pared 1 base from V and 1 base from J, leaving 8 bases between. The CDR3 sequence is CASSEVQLSNQPQHF. The CDR3 DNA follows: TGTGCCAGCAGTGAAGTTCAACTGAGCAATCAGCCCCAGCATTTT.

The chain couples TRBV27 to TRBJ2-1, with TRBD2 matching over 11 bases. After removal of 5 bases from V and 3 bases from J, the junction contained 12 bases not matched to a gene. Germline CDR1 reads MNHEY; CDR2 reads SMNVEV (reference sequence). The CDR3 is 18 amino acids. Here the CDR3 reads CASSPTPGLAAYYNEQFF. The CDR3 nucleotides read TGTGCCAGCAGTCCAACACCGGGACTAGCGGCCTACTACAATGAGCAGTTCTTC.

The chain is built from TRBV4-1 and TRBJ1-5, with 8 nucleotides matching TRBD1. Per the germline V gene, CDR1 is MGHRA and CDR2 is YSYEKL. V lost 0 bases and J lost 5; bases outside the gene matches: 6. This CDR3 comprises 16 residues. CDR3: CASSQDPQGGYQPQHF. CDR3 coding DNA: TGCGCCAGCAGCCAAGATCCACAGGGGGGATATCAGCCCCAGCATTTT.

The chain recombines TRBV28 with TRBJ2-3, with 8 nucleotides matching TRBD1. There are 15 residues in the CDR3. The V gene's germline CDR1 is MDHEN and CDR2 SYDVKM. With V trimmed by 6 bases and J by 6 bases, 11 bases remained unmatched. The CDR3 sequence: CASRLLQGARDTQYF. For the CDR3, the DNA is TGTGCCAGCAGACTCCTCCAGGGGGCAAGGGATACGCAGTATTTT.

The chain links TRBV15 to TRBJ2-1; maybe TRBD2 (6 bases). Trimming pared 0 bases from V and 8 bases from J, leaving 23 bases between. The CDR3 has 18 residues. Germline values: CDR1 LNHNV, CDR2 YYDKDF (reference sequence). The CDR3 DNA reads TGTGCCACCAGCAGAGATCGGCCCTTTGGCGGGGAGACAGATGAGCAGTTCTTC. Translated, it gives CATSRDRPFGGETDEQFF.

V usage is TRBV9 and J usage is TRBJ2-1; D uncertain. The CDR3 totals 14 residues. Germline assignment: CDR1 SGDLS and CDR2 YYNGEE. Trimming took off 2 bases at V and 7 bases at J, with 13 bases between the two ends. The CDR3, as DNA: TGTGCCAGCAGCGTCTCCCTAGAGTGGAATGAGCAGTTCTTC. Its translation is CASSVSLEWNEQFF.

The V and J genes are TRBV10-1 and TRBJ1-4; D not resolved. The CDR3 consists of 16 residues. The germline CDR1 and CDR2 sequences are WNHNN and SYGVQD (reference sequence). V gave up 0 bases and J gave up 7 bases, with 15 bases separating them. The CDR3 DNA is TGCGCCAGCAGTGAGTCTTCGGCGGCACGGAGTGAAAAACTGTTTTTT. This encodes CASSESSAARSEKLFF.

This chain links TRBV28 with TRBJ1-3; D is perhaps TRBD1 (5 bases). The CDR3 runs to 16 residues. With 4 bases removed from V and 7 bases from J, the gap between germline ends came to 20 bases. Germline V CDR1 and CDR2: MDHEN, SYDVKM. The CDR3 spells CASSSPQDQAGNTIYF. The CDR3 nucleotides read TGTGCCAGCAGTTCACCTCAGGACCAGGCAGGGAACACCATATATTTT. The variable domain in full, completed from reference TRBV28 and TRBJ1-3, reads DVKVTQSSRYLVKRTGEKVFLECVQDMDHENMFWYRQDPGLGLRLIYFSYDVKMKEKGDIPEGYSVSREKKERFSLILESASTNQTSMYLCASSSPQDQAGNTIYFGEGSWLTVV.

The J gene is TRBJ2-5, the V gene TRBV7-3, with D perhaps being TRBD1 or TRBD2 (5 bases each). V lost 5 bases and J 4 bases, leaving 23 bases between the germline ends. This CDR3 contains 17 residues. Per the germline V gene, CDR1 is SGHTA and CDR2 is FQGTGA. This CDR3 is CASSPSEGQFGTETQYF. CDR3 DNA: TGTGCCAGCAGCCCGAGCGAGGGGCAGTTTGGGACAGAGACCCAGTACTTC. The variable domain in full, completed from reference TRBV7-3 and TRBJ2-5, reads GAGVSQTPSNKVTEKGKYVELRCDPISGHTALYWYRQSLGQGPEFLIYFQGTGAADDSGLPNDRFFAVRPEGSVSTLKIQRTERGDSAVYLCASSPSEGQFGTETQYFGPGTRLLVL.

This sequence joins TRBV5-4 and TRBJ1-6; weak D call: TRBD1 (6 bases). CDR3 length: 16 amino acids. The V and J ends lost 3 bases and 8 bases respectively, with 18 bases between them. Per germline, CDR1 SGHNT and CDR2 YYREEE (reference sequence). The CDR3 protein is CASSWDIGSPDSPLHF. The CDR3 DNA is TGTGCCAGCAGCTGGGACATTGGTAGCCCCGATTCACCCCTCCACTTT.

The chain carries TRBV30 and TRBJ1-1; no clear D. The CDR3 loop spans 15 amino acids. Germline V lookup: CDR1 GTSNPN, CDR2 SVGIG (reference sequence). The V and J ends lost 4 bases and 1 base respectively, with 16 bases between them. Here the CDR3 reads CAWNPVEGRNTEAFF. CDR3 coding DNA: TGTGCCTGGAACCCGGTTGAAGGGCGGAACACTGAAGCTTTCTTT.

V usage is TRBV5-6 and J usage is TRBJ1-4, with unresolved D. The CDR3 has 14 residues. Per germline, CDR1 SGHDT and CDR2 YYEEEE. Trimming took off 1 base at V and 4 bases at J, with 8 bases between the two ends. CDR3 region: CASSLRVNNEKLFF. In DNA, the CDR3 is TGTGCCAGCAGCTTGCGAGTAAATAATGAAAAACTGTTTTTT.

This clone was observed a single time. The gene calls are TRBV30 and TRBJ1-1, with 8 bases fitting TRBD1. Germline CDR1 reads GTSNPN; CDR2 reads SVGIG (reference sequence). This CDR3 comprises 15 residues. V dropped 3 bases and J dropped 0; count of bases not matched to a gene: 6. CDR3 sequence reads: CAWSWQGALNTEAFF. CDR3 nucleotide sequence: TGTGCCTGGAGCTGGCAGGGGGCATTGAACACTGAAGCTTTCTTT.

The rearrangement joins TRBV18 to TRBJ1-5; 8 nucleotides match TRBD1. J gave up 0 bases and V 1 base, and 11 bases lay outside the gene matches. The germline V gene has CDR1 KGHSH and CDR2 LQKENI. The CDR3 length is 19 residues. The CDR3 is CASSPLSQGASGSNQPQHF. For the CDR3, the DNA is TGTGCCAGCTCACCACTCTCTCAGGGGGCCTCGGGTAGCAATCAGCCCCAGCATTTT.

The rearrangement uses TRBV6-5 and TRBJ1-1, with a tentative D call TRBD1 (5 bases). Per the germline V gene, CDR1 is MNHEY and CDR2 is SVGAGI. V was clipped by 2 bases and J by 1 base, with 8 bases between them. The length of the CDR3 is 14 residues. DNA for the CDR3: TGTGCCAGCAGTTACGAGCAGGGGAACACTGAAGCTTTCTTT. Translating it yields CASSYEQGNTEAFF.

The J gene is TRBJ2-5, the V gene TRBV7-2, with D uncertain. The germline V gene encodes CDR1 SGHTA and CDR2 FQGNSA. With 0 bases removed from V and 1 base from J, the gap between germline ends came to 12 bases. The CDR3 runs 16 residues. The CDR3 DNA follows: TGTGCCAGCAGCTTAGCGTTAGACTGGGTCCAAGAGACCCAGTACTTC. Encoded protein: CASSLALDWVQETQYF.

The rearrangement uses TRBV28 and TRBJ1-5, with no clear D. Trimming removed 2 bases from V and 0 bases from J, with 8 bases in between. CDR1 is MDHEN and CDR2 is SYDVKM in the germline V gene. The CDR3 loop spans 15 amino acids. CDR3 sequence reads: CASSLGGNSNQPQHF. The DNA of the CDR3 is TGTGCCAGCAGTTTAGGTGGAAATAGCAATCAGCCCCAGCATTTT. Filled out from reference TRBV28 and TRBJ1-5, the complete variable domain reads DVKVTQSSRYLVKRTGEKVFLECVQDMDHENMFWYRQDPGLGLRLIYFSYDVKMKEKGDIPEGYSVSREKKERFSLILESASTNQTSMYLCASSLGGNSNQPQHFGDGTRLSIL.